This TCR beta chain emerged from a study of vaccination and CD4 T cells after COVID-19. Noted treatment: approximately nine-day PBMC culture with coronavirus spike peptide pools or control peptides (ViraFEST assay). In the case of this clonotype: Its antigen is undetermined.

The Oncomine TCR Beta short-read assay was what sequenced the DNA obtained from cultured CD4+ T cells. MiXCR, run by TCRdb on the PCR reads, gives a single entry per CDR3 protein. Altogether around 20,000 distinct CDR3 sequences are present, roughly 48% being singletons, with the ten largest covering about 10%. CDR3 length: 15 residues. Germline V CDR1 and CDR2: ENHRY, SYGVKD. V was pared by 0 bases and J by 6 bases, with 9 bases between. This receptor was identified in a human donor who had recovered from COVID-19. This chain uses TRBV10-3 with TRBJ1-6; D might be TRBD1 (6 bases). This sample comprised CD4+ T cells from blood, cultured in vitro, obtained before SARS-CoV-2 vaccination. The CDR3 DNA sequence: TGTGCCATCAGTGAGTCCAGGGGAGGTAATTCACCCCTCCACTTT. Residues: CAISESRGGNSPLHF.